The 2 T cell receptor beta chains below all came from one sample that was sequenced in a study of T cell responses to AZD1222 COVID-19 vaccine. The method was immunoSEQ multiplex PCR; TCRdb's version includes in-frame clones alone and lacks a portion of them. In the table there are under 150,000 clones, 90% to 95% of which are singletons. The source material was peripheral blood, sampled on day 0 of AZD1222 vaccination. The receptors come from an adult in good health.

This chain joins TRBV19 and TRBJ1-5; TRBD1 is a possible D gene (6 bases). The CDR3 totals 14 residues. Trimming removed 5 bases from V and 3 bases from J, with 11 bases in between. Germline CDR1 LNHDA, CDR2 SQIVND (reference sequence). The CDR3 DNA is TGTGCCAGTAGTCTCTACAGGGACAATCAGCCCCAGCATTTT. It is translated as CASSLYRDNQPQHF.

Concerning this clone itself: One end of the junction is discordant with germline, which a read error may explain. The chain couples TRBV29-1 to TRBJ2-3; D is possibly TRBD2 (5 bases). This CDR3 is built from 14 residues. Germline CDR1 and CDR2: SQVTM and ANQGSEA. The CDR3 reads CSVGLRDRTDTQYF. The CDR3 DNA is TGCAGCGTTGGGCTCCGGGATCGCACGGATACGCAGTATTTT.